The 23 T cell receptor beta chains presented below share a single source sample, sequenced in a study of T cells in Graves' hyperthyroidism and ophthalmopathy. The source material, RNA transcripts, was used to amplify TCR beta CDR3 regions. HTBI primers were employed in a first-round RT-PCR of the TCR CDR3. Using its own MiXCR run on the multiplex PCR reads, TCRdb lists one record per CDR3 protein. The sample holds around 240,000 distinct CDR3 sequences, approximately 15% seen once. Sequencing was performed on blood. Source of these receptors: a middle-aged woman with Graves' hyperthyroidism that later progressed to Graves' ophthalmopathy.

The rearrangement links TRBV28 to TRBJ1-1; perhaps TRBD1 as D (6 bases). CDR3 length: 15 amino acids. Germline-derived CDR1 and CDR2 are MDHEN and SYDVKM. Trimming took 5 bases from V and 5 from J, leaving 18 bases between them. Here the CDR3 DNA reads TGTGCCAGCAGTCCGCATATCCCCAGGGGAACTGAAGCTTTCTTT. Its protein is CASSPHIPRGTEAFF.

This rearrangement joins TRBV7-9 to TRBJ2-5; 7 bases line up with TRBD1. The CDR3 is 15 amino acids. The ends lost 2 bases at V and 7 bases at J; junction bases unmatched: 10. Per germline, CDR1 SEHNR and CDR2 FQNEAQ (reference sequence). The DNA for the CDR3 is TGTGCCAGCAGCTTAAGGCGGACAGGCCGAGGGACCCAGTACTTC. Its protein product is CASSLRRTGRGTQYF.

As regards this clonotype: A single base separates this from a much larger clone, so it may be a read error. The chain uses TRBV28 and TRBJ2-2; D is uncertain. The CDR3 consists of 14 residues. Germline lookup yields CDR1 MDHEN and CDR2 SYDVKM. The V and J ends lost 4 bases and 4 bases respectively, with 10 bases between them. The CDR3 spells CASSSRQITGELFF. The CDR3 nucleotides are TGTGCCAGCAGTTCTCGTCAGATCACCGGGGAGCTGTTTTTT.

This clonotype was found a few times. This sequence joins TRBV7-9 and TRBJ2-7, with D hard to call. V was shortened by 5 bases and J by 5 bases, with 13 bases between the two germline ends. This CDR3 has 13 amino acids. The V gene's germline CDR1 is SEHNR and CDR2 FQNEAQ (reference sequence). CDR3 bases: TGTGCCAGCAGCCGTTTGGGTACCCACGAGCAGTACTTC. This codes for CASSRLGTHEQYF.

This clonotype was picked up a small number of times. The chain links TRBV5-1 to TRBJ2-3; 12 nucleotides match TRBD2. With 3 bases clipped from V and 3 bases from J, the junction kept 5 bases outside the gene matches. This CDR3 has 16 residues. CDR1 is SGHRS, CDR2 YFSETQ, per germline. CDR3 sequence: CASSSPTSGSTDTQYF. As DNA, the CDR3 is TGCGCCAGCAGCTCCCCGACTAGCGGGAGTACAGATACGCAGTATTTT.

This clonotype showed up many times. The chain is built from TRBV28 and TRBJ1-5, with a weak D call TRBD1 (5 bases). V gave up 3 bases and J gave up 4 bases, with 31 bases separating them. The germline V gene encodes CDR1 MDHEN and CDR2 SYDVKM. The CDR3 is 21 residues long. The CDR3 reads CASSFFPPLLRDSRINQPQHF. In nucleotides, the CDR3 is TGTGCCAGCAGTTTTTTTCCGCCCCTGCTCAGGGACTCCCGAATAAATCAGCCCCAGCATTTT. The full variable domain, in which reference TRBV28 and TRBJ1-5 provide the parts outside the CDR3, is DVKVTQSSRYLVKRTGEKVFLECVQDMDHENMFWYRQDPGLGLRLIYFSYDVKMKEKGDIPEGYSVSREKKERFSLILESASTNQTSMYLCASSFFPPLLRDSRINQPQHFGDGTRLSIL.

This clonotype was counted many times. Here the CDR3 DNA reads TGCAGCGGGACTAAATTTCTATTGAGCTCCTACAATGAGCAGTTCTTC. This sequence encodes CSGTKFLLSSYNEQFF. J is TRBJ2-1 and V is TRBV20-1; 7 nucleotides line up with TRBD2. Germline CDR1 DFQATT, CDR2 SNEGSKA (reference sequence). The CDR3 is made up of 16 amino acids.

At least ten counts were recorded for this clonotype. The rearrangement uses TRBV11-2 and TRBJ2-7, with D maybe TRBD1 (6 bases). Trimming shortened V by 0 bases and J by 2 bases, and 8 bases separated the two germline ends. The germline V gene encodes CDR1 SGHAT and CDR2 FQNNGV. There are 14 residues in the CDR3. CDR3 sequence: CASSLDSGAYEQYF. The CDR3 nucleotides read TGTGCCAGCAGCTTAGACTCAGGGGCCTACGAGCAGTACTTC.

This clonotype was observed many times. The V call is TRBV12-3 or TRBV12-4, the J call TRBJ1-2, with 7 nucleotides matching TRBD1. The CDR3 covers 14 residues. Unmatched junction bases numbered 3, after V lost 0 bases and J lost 5 bases. This CDR3 reads CASSLATGRYGYTF. The DNA for the CDR3 is TGTGCCAGCAGTTTAGCGACAGGGAGGTATGGCTACACCTTC.

The table lists this clonotype with many counts. The gene calls are TRBV14 and TRBJ2-1, with no clear D. This CDR3 region has 13 residues. Trimming removed 0 bases at V and 8 bases at J, with 8 bases between. The germline V gene encodes CDR1 SGHDN and CDR2 FVKESK. The CDR3: CASSQDPRYEQFF. CDR3 nucleotide sequence: TGTGCCAGCAGCCAAGATCCCCGGTATGAGCAGTTCTTC.

There are many counts of this clonotype. The V gene is TRBV11-2, the J gene TRBJ2-7; 8 nucleotides line up with TRBD1. Germline V CDR1 and CDR2: SGHAT, FQNNGV. The junction had 5 bases not matched to a gene; V was cut back by 5 bases and J by 2 bases. The CDR3 sequence is 14 residues long. CDR3 sequence (DNA): TGTGCCAGCAGCCCTCGGACAGGGACCTACGAGCAGTACTTC. Residues: CASSPRTGTYEQYF.

This clonotype was recorded at least ten times. This chain uses TRBV18 with TRBJ2-2, with D perhaps matching TRBD1 (5 bases). Deletions cut 6 bases from V and 13 bases from J, with 21 bases between. This CDR3 contains 14 residues. Germline V gene sequence: CDR1 KGHSH, CDR2 LQKENI. CDR3 region: CASSRDRQTSGLFF. CDR3 nucleotide sequence: TGTGCCAGCTCCCGAGACCGACAGACATCGGGGCTGTTTTTT.

There are many counts of this clonotype. V and J are TRBV7-9 and TRBJ1-1, with D hard to call. The CDR3 has 17 residues. Germline values: CDR1 SEHNR, CDR2 FQNEAQ (reference sequence). V was trimmed by 1 base and J by 1 base, leaving 16 bases between them. The CDR3 DNA reads TGTGCCAGCAGCTTAGTAGGGCACCCAGGATGGAACACTGAAGCTTTCTTT. Protein product: CASSLVGHPGWNTEAFF.

This chain connects TRBV2 to TRBJ2-1; the match to TRBD1 covers 8 bases. CDR3 size: 13 residues. CDR1 and CDR2 from the germline V gene are SNHLY and FYNNEI. V was pared by 9 bases and J by 4 bases, with 5 bases of the junction left unmatched. CDR3 nucleotide sequence: TGTGCCAGTACGGGACAGGATTACAATGAGCAGTTCTTC. Translation gives CASTGQDYNEQFF. Combining the CDR3 with reference TRBV2 and TRBJ2-1 gives the whole variable domain EPEVTQTPSHQVTQMGQEVILRCVPISNHLYFYWYRQILGQKVEFLVSFYNNEISEKSEIFDDQFSVERPDGSNFTLKIRSTKLEDSAMYFCASTGQDYNEQFFGPGTRLTVL.

The table lists this clonotype with many counts. The chain has TRBV14 and TRBJ2-7; 10 nucleotides agree with TRBD2. CDR1 and CDR2 (germline): SGHDN, FVKESK. CDR3 length equals 16 residues. Germline trimming cut 4 bases from V and 4 bases from J; bases unmatched to any gene: 10. CDR3 nucleotides: TGTGCCAGCAGCCCCCAGAGGACTAGCGGACGGTACGAGCAGTACTTC. Its protein is CASSPQRTSGRYEQYF.

This clonotype was seen many times. The chain combines TRBV27 with TRBJ1-1; unclear D gene. The germline V gene encodes CDR1 MNHEY and CDR2 SMNVEV (reference sequence). V lost 5 bases and J lost 0, with 7 bases in between. CDR3 length: 13 residues. CDR3 in DNA: TGTGCCAGCAGTCCTCGGGTGAACACTGAAGCTTTCTTT. Protein sequence: CASSPRVNTEAFF.

There are many counts of this clonotype. The V call is TRBV28, the J call TRBJ2-2, with TRBD1 matching over 9 bases. Germline loops: CDR1 MDHEN, CDR2 SYDVKM. The CDR3 length is 14 residues. Unmatched junction bases numbered 8, after V lost 8 bases and J lost 7 bases. CDR3 nucleotides: TGTGCCAGCGACAAACAGGGGGCGGTCGGGGAGCTGTTTTTT. As protein: CASDKQGAVGELFF.

This clonotype has ten or more counts. This chain uses TRBV12-3 or TRBV12-4 with TRBJ1-4; no reliable D call. The ends were cut back, 2 bases at V and 8 bases at J, with 9 bases in the middle. This CDR3 comprises 13 residues. DNA for the CDR3: TGTGCCAGCAGTTTATTGCCAAGCGAAAAACTGTTTTTT. Its translation: CASSLLPSEKLFF.

This clonotype was counted ten times or more. This chain uses TRBV4-2 with TRBJ1-4, with no clear D. Trimming removed 2 bases at V and 6 bases at J, with 22 bases between. Germline V gene data show CDR1 as LGHNA and CDR2 as YNFKEQ. This CDR3 comprises 18 residues. This chain's CDR3 is CASSQLPVQYLTYEKLFF. CDR3 in DNA: TGTGCCAGCAGCCAACTTCCCGTGCAATACCTTACCTATGAAAAACTGTTTTTT.

As for this clonotype: A much larger clone is a single base away; this may be a read error. The gene calls are TRBV27 and TRBJ2-7; D possibly matches TRBD1 or TRBD2 (5 bases each). This CDR3 comprises 14 residues. Germline lookup yields CDR1 MNHEY and CDR2 SMNVEV (reference sequence). CDR3 bases: TGTGCCAGCGGTTTGGTAGGGACCACCTACGAGCAGTACTTC. Protein product: CASGLVGTTYEQYF.

The V and J genes are TRBV6-1 and TRBJ2-5, with 8 bases matching TRBD1. Losses at the gene ends were 6 bases for V and 4 bases for J; bases not matched to a gene: 7. Germline assignment: CDR1 MNHNS and CDR2 SASEGT. CDR3 length equals 14 residues. In DNA, the CDR3 is TGTGCCAGCAGGGCCGTGGACAGGGTAGAGACCCAGTACTTC. It is translated as CASRAVDRVETQYF.

This clonotype was found many times. The chain combines TRBV20-1 with TRBJ2-7; unclear D gene. Germline values: CDR1 DFQATT, CDR2 SNEGSKA (reference sequence). The CDR3 is 12 amino acids. Here the CDR3 DNA reads TGCAGCACCCCCGGACCGGCCTACGAGCAGTACTTC. Amino acid sequence: CSTPGPAYEQYF.

This clonotype was seen repeatedly, ten times or more. The chain links TRBV5-1 to TRBJ2-1; 10 bases are a match to TRBD2. This CDR3 has 16 amino acids. V lost 0 bases, J lost 2 bases, and 2 bases stayed unmatched. In germline, CDR1 is SGHRS, CDR2 YFSETQ. The DNA of the CDR3 is TGCGCCAGCAGCTTGGCCGGACTAGCGGCCTACAATGAGCAGTTCTTC. It yields the protein CASSLAGLAAYNEQFF.